These T cell receptor beta chains were read from a single sample in a study of T cell responses to AZD1222 COVID-19 vaccine. Measured with immunoSEQ multiplex PCR; TCRdb has only the in-frame clones, and not every one. The sample has tens of thousands of clones; around 87% are singletons. Sequences were derived from peripheral blood, sampled 28 days after the second AZD1222 dose. These receptors originate from an adult who received the AZD1222 COVID-19 vaccine. Both conserved end residues are part of each CDR3. Fields, in order: clone size, D gene, V gene, J gene, CDR3 DNA, CDR3 protein. D genes are given only for firm matches. The size field is filled for only some rows; it gives once, few, many or a size class.

clone_size: .
d_call: TRBD2
v_call: TRBV10-3
j_call: TRBJ2-5
cdr3_nt: TGTGCCATCAGTGAAAGACTAGCGGTTCAAGAGACCCAGTACTTC
cdr3_aa: CAISERLAVQETQYF

clone_size: .
d_call: TRBD2
v_call: TRBV9
j_call: TRBJ2-1
cdr3_nt: TGTGCCAGCAGCGTAGGGTTCCTAGCGGGATATAATGAGCAGTTCTTC
cdr3_aa: CASSVGFLAGYNEQFF

clone_size: .
d_call: .
v_call: TRBV7-3
j_call: TRBJ2-1
cdr3_nt: TGTGCCAGCAGCTTAGGCCTAGCGACCTACAATGAGCAGTTCTTC
cdr3_aa: CASSLGLATYNEQFF

clone_size: once
d_call: .
v_call: TRBV6-1
j_call: TRBJ1-1
cdr3_nt: TGTGCCAGCAGTGAAGTAGTAGGACTGAACACTGAAGCTTTCTTT
cdr3_aa: CASSEVVGLNTEAFF

clone_size: once
d_call: TRBD1
v_call: TRBV6-6
j_call: TRBJ2-7
cdr3_nt: TGTGCCAGCAGTTCCAGACAGGGGGCGCCCCACGAGCAGTACTTC
cdr3_aa: CASSSRQGAPHEQYF

clone_size: .
d_call: .
v_call: TRBV11-2
j_call: TRBJ1-1
cdr3_nt: TGTGCCAGCAGCTTAGGAGCGGGGTTGGCTGAAGCTTTCTTT
cdr3_aa: CASSLGAGLAEAFF

clone_size: .
d_call: .
v_call: TRBV6-5
j_call: TRBJ1-1
cdr3_nt: TGTGCCAGCACCTCAAACCGGGGGACGGACAAAGCTTTCTTT
cdr3_aa: CASTSNRGTDKAFF

clone_size: .
d_call: TRBD2
v_call: TRBV3-1/TRBV3-2
j_call: TRBJ2-5
cdr3_nt: TGTGCCTCAGCCACCGGACTAGCGGGATTCGAGACCCAGTACTTC
cdr3_aa: CASATGLAGFETQYF

clone_size: .
d_call: .
v_call: TRBV14
j_call: TRBJ2-2
cdr3_nt: TGTGCCAGCAGCCAACGGGACTCCACCGGGGAGCTGTTTTTT
cdr3_aa: CASSQRDSTGELFF

clone_size: once
d_call: .
v_call: TRBV30
j_call: TRBJ1-1
cdr3_nt: TGTGCCTGGACCCACCCGCCCCTTCCACTGGCTGGAGCTTTCTTT
cdr3_aa: CAWTHPPLPLAGAFF

clone_size: once
d_call: .
v_call: TRBV5-6
j_call: TRBJ2-7
cdr3_nt: TGTGCCAGCAGCCGAAAAGGAAAGTTGGAGCAGTACTTC
cdr3_aa: CASSRKGKLEQYF

clone_size: few
d_call: .
v_call: TRBV7-3
j_call: TRBJ2-2
cdr3_nt: TGTGCCAGCAGCTTAGGACTTAACACCGGGGAGCTGTTTTTT
cdr3_aa: CASSLGLNTGELFF

clone_size: few
d_call: .
v_call: TRBV19
j_call: TRBJ2-5
cdr3_nt: TGTGCCAGTCGGGAGACCCAGTACTTC
cdr3_aa: CASRETQYF

clone_size: .
d_call: TRBD1
v_call: TRBV19
j_call: TRBJ1-5
cdr3_nt: TGTGCCAGTACCGAAACCGGGACAGGGTATCAGCCCCAGCATTTT
cdr3_aa: CASTETGTGYQPQHF

clone_size: .
d_call: .
v_call: TRBV7-8
j_call: TRBJ1-2
cdr3_nt: TGTGCCAGCAGCCCAGGCGGGTCTGGCTACACCTTC
cdr3_aa: CASSPGGSGYTF

clone_size: .
d_call: TRBD1
v_call: TRBV5-1
j_call: TRBJ1-1
cdr3_nt: TGCGCCAGCAGCACTAATACAGGGGACTTAAAAACCACTGAAGCTTTCTTT
cdr3_aa: CASSTNTGDLKTTEAFF

clone_size: .
d_call: .
v_call: TRBV7-9
j_call: TRBJ1-1
cdr3_nt: TGTGCCAGCAGCTTGCCAGGGTATGATGGCACTGAAGCTTTCTTT
cdr3_aa: CASSLPGYDGTEAFF

clone_size: once
d_call: TRBD2
v_call: TRBV6-5
j_call: TRBJ2-7
cdr3_nt: TGTGCCAGCAGACCGGGACTAGCGTTCAACGAGCAGTACTTC
cdr3_aa: CASRPGLAFNEQYF

clone_size: .
d_call: .
v_call: TRBV5-1
j_call: TRBJ1-6
cdr3_nt: TGCGCCAGCAGCTCGACAGGTGATAATTCACCCCTCCACTTT
cdr3_aa: CASSSTGDNSPLHF

clone_size: few
d_call: TRBD2
v_call: TRBV20-1
j_call: TRBJ2-1
cdr3_nt: TGCAGTGCTAGTCCCCTGATAGCGGGGCATTACAATGAGCAGTTCTTC
cdr3_aa: CSASPLIAGHYNEQFF

clone_size: once
d_call: TRBD1
v_call: TRBV14
j_call: TRBJ2-5
cdr3_nt: TGTGCCAGCAGCTGGGACAGCCAGACCCAGTACTTC
cdr3_aa: CASSWDSQTQYF

clone_size: .
d_call: .
v_call: TRBV6-1
j_call: TRBJ1-6
cdr3_nt: TGTGCCAGCAGTGAATTAGGGTCCCGATATAATTCACCCCTCCACTTT
cdr3_aa: CASSELGSRYNSPLHF

clone_size: .
d_call: .
v_call: TRBV30
j_call: TRBJ1-1
cdr3_nt: TGTGCCTGGATGTGGACGACGAACACTGAAGCTTTCTTT
cdr3_aa: CAWMWTTNTEAFF

clone_size: .
d_call: TRBD2
v_call: TRBV5-1
j_call: TRBJ2-7
cdr3_nt: TGCGCCAGCAGCTTGGAGGTTAGCGGGTTCTACGAGCAGTACTTC
cdr3_aa: CASSLEVSGFYEQYF

clone_size: .
d_call: .
v_call: TRBV7-9
j_call: TRBJ1-1
cdr3_nt: TGTGCCAGCAGCTTCGGTAATGCTGAAGCTTTCTTT
cdr3_aa: CASSFGNAEAFF

clone_size: .
d_call: TRBD2
v_call: TRBV7-2
j_call: TRBJ2-5
cdr3_nt: TGTGCCAGCAGCTCCTTAGCGGGGGGGCAGCCGCGGACCCAGTACTTC
cdr3_aa: CASSSLAGGQPRTQYF

clone_size: .
d_call: TRBD1
v_call: TRBV2
j_call: TRBJ2-1
cdr3_nt: TGTGCCACCTGGGGGACAGGGGGACTCAACAATGAGCAGTTCTTC
cdr3_aa: CATWGTGGLNNEQFF

clone_size: few
d_call: .
v_call: TRBV5-4
j_call: TRBJ2-7
cdr3_nt: TGTGCCAGCAGCTTGCACACGATCAACTACGAGCAGTACTTC
cdr3_aa: CASSLHTINYEQYF

clone_size: .
d_call: .
v_call: TRBV27
j_call: TRBJ1-2
cdr3_nt: TGTGCCAGCAGTTTAGTTGCAGGGCGTAACTATGGCTACACCTTC
cdr3_aa: CASSLVAGRNYGYTF

clone_size: .
d_call: .
v_call: TRBV7-9
j_call: TRBJ1-5
cdr3_nt: TGTGCCAGCAGCTCATCACCCGCAGGGGGCAATCAGCCCCAGCATTTT
cdr3_aa: CASSSSPAGGNQPQHF

clone_size: .
d_call: TRBD2
v_call: TRBV7-3
j_call: TRBJ2-1
cdr3_nt: TGTGCCAGCAGCTTACATTGGCGGGAGGGCCATGAGCAGTTCTTC
cdr3_aa: CASSLHWREGHEQFF

clone_size: .
d_call: .
v_call: TRBV18
j_call: TRBJ1-4
cdr3_nt: TGTGCCAGCTCACCTTGGAAGGCGCGTAAGACGGCAGAAAAACTGTTTTTT
cdr3_aa: CASSPWKARKTAEKLFF

clone_size: .
d_call: .
v_call: TRBV10-3
j_call: TRBJ1-2
cdr3_nt: TGTGCCATCAGTCTCAACTCGGACAGTTACTATGGCTACACCTTC
cdr3_aa: CAISLNSDSYYGYTF

clone_size: .
d_call: TRBD2
v_call: TRBV27
j_call: TRBJ2-3
cdr3_nt: TGTGCCAGCAGACTAGCGAGGACAGATACGCAGTATTTT
cdr3_aa: CASRLARTDTQYF

clone_size: .
d_call: .
v_call: TRBV4-2
j_call: TRBJ2-7
cdr3_nt: TGTGCCAGCAGCCAAGATTTTGCAGACTACGAGCAGTACTTC
cdr3_aa: CASSQDFADYEQYF

clone_size: .
d_call: TRBD1
v_call: TRBV14
j_call: TRBJ2-2
cdr3_nt: TGTGCCAGCAGCTACTTAAACAGGGGTACCGGGGAGCTGTTTTTT
cdr3_aa: CASSYLNRGTGELFF

clone_size: .
d_call: .
v_call: TRBV3-1/TRBV3-2
j_call: TRBJ1-1
cdr3_nt: TGTGCCAGCAGCCGGGGAGGTCCGAACACTGAAGCTTTCTTT
cdr3_aa: CASSRGGPNTEAFF

clone_size: .
d_call: .
v_call: TRBV3-1/TRBV3-2
j_call: TRBJ1-5
cdr3_nt: TGTGCCAGCAGCCAAGACAGCAATCAGCCCCAGCATTTT
cdr3_aa: CASSQDSNQPQHF

clone_size: .
d_call: TRBD2
v_call: TRBV3-1/TRBV3-2
j_call: TRBJ2-5
cdr3_nt: TGTGCCAGCAGCCAATACGGGACTAACCAAGAGACCCAGTACTTC
cdr3_aa: CASSQYGTNQETQYF

clone_size: .
d_call: .
v_call: TRBV10-3
j_call: TRBJ2-7
cdr3_nt: TGTGCCATCAGTGAGACAGGTCCATACGAGCAGTACTTC
cdr3_aa: CAISETGPYEQYF

clone_size: once
d_call: TRBD1
v_call: TRBV19
j_call: TRBJ2-1
cdr3_nt: TGTGCCAGTAGTATACCCCGGGACAGGGTATCGGTTCGTGATTACAATGAGCAGTTCTTC
cdr3_aa: CASSIPRDRVSVRDYNEQFF

clone_size: .
d_call: .
v_call: TRBV30
j_call: TRBJ2-5
cdr3_nt: TGTGCCTGGACCCGGACCCAAGAGACCCAGTACTTC
cdr3_aa: CAWTRTQETQYF

clone_size: .
d_call: TRBD2
v_call: TRBV5-1
j_call: TRBJ2-5
cdr3_nt: TGCGCCAGCAGCGCCGGACTAGCGGTAAAACAAGAGACCCAGTACTTC
cdr3_aa: CASSAGLAVKQETQYF

clone_size: .
d_call: .
v_call: TRBV7-2
j_call: TRBJ1-2
cdr3_nt: TGTGCCAGCAGCTCTCAGGGGCTGCTTGGCTACACCTTC
cdr3_aa: CASSSQGLLGYTF

clone_size: .
d_call: TRBD2
v_call: TRBV3-1/TRBV3-2
j_call: TRBJ2-7
cdr3_nt: TGTGCCAGCAGACTAGCGGGGGAAATCTACGAGCAGTACTTC
cdr3_aa: CASRLAGEIYEQYF